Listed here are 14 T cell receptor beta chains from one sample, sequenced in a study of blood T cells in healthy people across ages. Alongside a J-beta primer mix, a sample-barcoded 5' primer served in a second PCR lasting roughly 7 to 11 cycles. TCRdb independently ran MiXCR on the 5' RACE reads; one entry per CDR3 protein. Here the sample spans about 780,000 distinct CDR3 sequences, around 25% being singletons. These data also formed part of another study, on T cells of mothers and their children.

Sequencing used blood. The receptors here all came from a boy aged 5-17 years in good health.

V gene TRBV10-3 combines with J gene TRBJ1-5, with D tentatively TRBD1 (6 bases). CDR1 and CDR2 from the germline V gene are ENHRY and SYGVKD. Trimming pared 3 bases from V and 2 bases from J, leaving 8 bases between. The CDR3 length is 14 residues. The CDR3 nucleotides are TGTGCCATCAGTGAACAGGGTGGCAATCAGCCCCAGCATTTT. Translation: CAISEQGGNQPQHF.

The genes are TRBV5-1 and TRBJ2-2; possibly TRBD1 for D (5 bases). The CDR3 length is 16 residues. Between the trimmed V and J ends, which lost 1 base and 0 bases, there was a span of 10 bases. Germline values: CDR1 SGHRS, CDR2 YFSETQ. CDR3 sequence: CASSLTGPTNTGELFF. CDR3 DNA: TGCGCCAGCAGCTTGACAGGTCCCACGAACACCGGGGAGCTGTTTTTT.

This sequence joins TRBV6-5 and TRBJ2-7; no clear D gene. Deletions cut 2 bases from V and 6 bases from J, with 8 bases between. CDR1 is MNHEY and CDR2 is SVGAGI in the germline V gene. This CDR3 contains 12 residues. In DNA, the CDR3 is TGTGCCAGCAGTTACGCAGGCTCCGAGCAGTACTTC. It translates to CASSYAGSEQYF.

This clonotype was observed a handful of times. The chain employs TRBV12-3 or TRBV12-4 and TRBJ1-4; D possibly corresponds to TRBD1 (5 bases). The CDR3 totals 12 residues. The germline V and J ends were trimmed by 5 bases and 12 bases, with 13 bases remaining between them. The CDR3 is CASSPGSEQLFF. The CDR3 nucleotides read TGTGCCAGCAGTCCAGGGTCGGAACAACTGTTTTTT.

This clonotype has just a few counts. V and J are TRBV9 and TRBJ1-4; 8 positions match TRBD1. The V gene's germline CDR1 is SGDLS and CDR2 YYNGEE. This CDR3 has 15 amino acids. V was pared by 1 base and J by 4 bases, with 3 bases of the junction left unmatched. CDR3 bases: TGTGCCAGCAGCGTACAGGGGGCCATTAATGAAAAACTGTTTTTT. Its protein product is CASSVQGAINEKLFF.

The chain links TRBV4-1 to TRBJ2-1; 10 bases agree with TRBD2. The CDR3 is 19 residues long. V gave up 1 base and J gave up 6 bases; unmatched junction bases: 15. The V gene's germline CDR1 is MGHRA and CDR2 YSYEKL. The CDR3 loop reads CASSQGGLSGRTWGNEQFF. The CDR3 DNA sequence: TGCGCCAGCAGCCAAGGGGGACTTAGCGGGAGGACATGGGGCAATGAGCAGTTCTTC.

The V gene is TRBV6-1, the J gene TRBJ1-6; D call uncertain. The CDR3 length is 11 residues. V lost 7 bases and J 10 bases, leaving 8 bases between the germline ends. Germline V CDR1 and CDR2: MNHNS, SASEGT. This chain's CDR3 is CASKENSPLHF. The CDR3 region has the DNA TGTGCCAGCAAGGAGAACTCACCCCTCCACTTT.

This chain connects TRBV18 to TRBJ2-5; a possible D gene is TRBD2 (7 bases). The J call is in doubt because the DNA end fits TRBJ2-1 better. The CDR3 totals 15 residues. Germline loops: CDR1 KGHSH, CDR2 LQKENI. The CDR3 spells CASSPSGGLEDEQFF. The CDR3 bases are TGTGCCAGCTCACCATCCGGGGGGCTTGAGGATGAGCAGTTCTTC.

CDR3 protein: CASSPNPQGLNTEAFF. Here the CDR3 DNA reads TGTGCCAGCTCACCAAATCCGCAGGGGCTGAACACTGAAGCTTTCTTT. This chain joins TRBV18 and TRBJ1-1; D is possibly TRBD1 (6 bases). CDR1 is KGHSH and CDR2 is LQKENI in the germline V gene. The CDR3 totals 16 residues. The V end was cut by 2 bases, the J end by 0 bases, with 13 bases between.

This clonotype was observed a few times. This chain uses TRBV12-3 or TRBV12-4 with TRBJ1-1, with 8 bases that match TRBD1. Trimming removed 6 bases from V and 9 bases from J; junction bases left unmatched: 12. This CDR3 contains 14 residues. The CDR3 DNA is TGTGCCAGCAGCCCCGGGACAGGTGACGAAAAAGCTTTCTTT. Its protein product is CASSPGTGDEKAFF.

The CDR3 nucleotides are TGCAGCGTCGGGATGAGCACCGGGGAGCTGTTTTTT. Encoded protein: CSVGMSTGELFF. This chain joins TRBV29-1 and TRBJ2-2, with D possibly matching TRBD2 (5 bases). Germline assignment: CDR1 SQVTM and CDR2 ANQGSEA. Trimming cost V 6 bases and J 4 bases, with 9 bases left between them. The CDR3 has 12 amino acids.

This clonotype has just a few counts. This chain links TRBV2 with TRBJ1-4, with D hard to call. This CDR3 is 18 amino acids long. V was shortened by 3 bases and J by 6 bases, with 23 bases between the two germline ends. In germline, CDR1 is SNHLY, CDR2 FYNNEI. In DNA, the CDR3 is TGTGCCAGCAGTGAGGATGGTCTCGGTATGTGGACGGATGAAAAACTGTTTTTT. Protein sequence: CASSEDGLGMWTDEKLFF.

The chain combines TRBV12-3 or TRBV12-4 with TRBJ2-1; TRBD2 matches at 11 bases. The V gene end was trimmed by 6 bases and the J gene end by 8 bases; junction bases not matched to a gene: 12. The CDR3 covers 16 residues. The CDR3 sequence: CASSPYSGGAVDEQFF. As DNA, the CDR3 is TGTGCCAGCAGCCCCTATAGCGGGGGGGCGGTCGATGAGCAGTTCTTC.

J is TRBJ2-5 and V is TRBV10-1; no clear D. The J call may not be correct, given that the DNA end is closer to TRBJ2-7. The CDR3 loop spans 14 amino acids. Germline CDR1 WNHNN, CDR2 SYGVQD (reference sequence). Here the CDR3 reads CASSESMARDEQYF. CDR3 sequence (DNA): TGCGCCAGCAGTGAGTCGATGGCGAGAGACGAGCAGTACTTC.